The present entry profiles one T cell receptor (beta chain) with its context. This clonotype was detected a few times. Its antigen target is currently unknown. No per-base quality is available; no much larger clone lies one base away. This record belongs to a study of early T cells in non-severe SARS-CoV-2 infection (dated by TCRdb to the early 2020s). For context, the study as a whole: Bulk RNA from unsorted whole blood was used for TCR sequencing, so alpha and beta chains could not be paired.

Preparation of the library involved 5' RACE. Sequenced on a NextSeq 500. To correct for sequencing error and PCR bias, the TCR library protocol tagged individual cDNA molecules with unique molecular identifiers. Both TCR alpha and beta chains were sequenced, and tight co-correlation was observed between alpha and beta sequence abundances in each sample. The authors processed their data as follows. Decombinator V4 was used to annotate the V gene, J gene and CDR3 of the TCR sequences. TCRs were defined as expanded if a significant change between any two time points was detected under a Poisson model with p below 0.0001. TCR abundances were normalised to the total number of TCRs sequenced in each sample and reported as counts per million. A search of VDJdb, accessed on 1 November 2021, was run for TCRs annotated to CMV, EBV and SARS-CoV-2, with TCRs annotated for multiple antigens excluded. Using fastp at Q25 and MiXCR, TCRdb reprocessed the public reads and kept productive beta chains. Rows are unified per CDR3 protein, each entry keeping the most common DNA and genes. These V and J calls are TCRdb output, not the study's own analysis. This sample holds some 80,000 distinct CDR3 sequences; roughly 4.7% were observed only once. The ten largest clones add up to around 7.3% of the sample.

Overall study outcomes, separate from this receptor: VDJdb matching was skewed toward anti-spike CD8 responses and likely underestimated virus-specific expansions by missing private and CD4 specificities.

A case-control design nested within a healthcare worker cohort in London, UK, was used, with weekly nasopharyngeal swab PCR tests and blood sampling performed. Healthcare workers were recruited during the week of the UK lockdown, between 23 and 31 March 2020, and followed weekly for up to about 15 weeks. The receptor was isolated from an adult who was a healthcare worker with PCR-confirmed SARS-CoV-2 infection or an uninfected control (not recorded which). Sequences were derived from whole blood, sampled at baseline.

The CDR3 sequence is CASSLDNQETQYF. The base sequence is TGTGCCAGCAGCTTAGATAACCAAGAGACCCAGTACTTC. The sequence joins TRBV7-7 to TRBJ2-5, with the D gene uncertain. Cut back by 1 base and 0 bases, the V and J ends lie 3 bases apart. According to the germline V gene (reference sequence), CDR1 reads SSHAT and CDR2 reads FNYEAQ. The CDR3 goes from the cysteine to the phenylalanine over 13 residues. Only the CDR3 part of the read is kept: 39 bases, read in frame from the first base.